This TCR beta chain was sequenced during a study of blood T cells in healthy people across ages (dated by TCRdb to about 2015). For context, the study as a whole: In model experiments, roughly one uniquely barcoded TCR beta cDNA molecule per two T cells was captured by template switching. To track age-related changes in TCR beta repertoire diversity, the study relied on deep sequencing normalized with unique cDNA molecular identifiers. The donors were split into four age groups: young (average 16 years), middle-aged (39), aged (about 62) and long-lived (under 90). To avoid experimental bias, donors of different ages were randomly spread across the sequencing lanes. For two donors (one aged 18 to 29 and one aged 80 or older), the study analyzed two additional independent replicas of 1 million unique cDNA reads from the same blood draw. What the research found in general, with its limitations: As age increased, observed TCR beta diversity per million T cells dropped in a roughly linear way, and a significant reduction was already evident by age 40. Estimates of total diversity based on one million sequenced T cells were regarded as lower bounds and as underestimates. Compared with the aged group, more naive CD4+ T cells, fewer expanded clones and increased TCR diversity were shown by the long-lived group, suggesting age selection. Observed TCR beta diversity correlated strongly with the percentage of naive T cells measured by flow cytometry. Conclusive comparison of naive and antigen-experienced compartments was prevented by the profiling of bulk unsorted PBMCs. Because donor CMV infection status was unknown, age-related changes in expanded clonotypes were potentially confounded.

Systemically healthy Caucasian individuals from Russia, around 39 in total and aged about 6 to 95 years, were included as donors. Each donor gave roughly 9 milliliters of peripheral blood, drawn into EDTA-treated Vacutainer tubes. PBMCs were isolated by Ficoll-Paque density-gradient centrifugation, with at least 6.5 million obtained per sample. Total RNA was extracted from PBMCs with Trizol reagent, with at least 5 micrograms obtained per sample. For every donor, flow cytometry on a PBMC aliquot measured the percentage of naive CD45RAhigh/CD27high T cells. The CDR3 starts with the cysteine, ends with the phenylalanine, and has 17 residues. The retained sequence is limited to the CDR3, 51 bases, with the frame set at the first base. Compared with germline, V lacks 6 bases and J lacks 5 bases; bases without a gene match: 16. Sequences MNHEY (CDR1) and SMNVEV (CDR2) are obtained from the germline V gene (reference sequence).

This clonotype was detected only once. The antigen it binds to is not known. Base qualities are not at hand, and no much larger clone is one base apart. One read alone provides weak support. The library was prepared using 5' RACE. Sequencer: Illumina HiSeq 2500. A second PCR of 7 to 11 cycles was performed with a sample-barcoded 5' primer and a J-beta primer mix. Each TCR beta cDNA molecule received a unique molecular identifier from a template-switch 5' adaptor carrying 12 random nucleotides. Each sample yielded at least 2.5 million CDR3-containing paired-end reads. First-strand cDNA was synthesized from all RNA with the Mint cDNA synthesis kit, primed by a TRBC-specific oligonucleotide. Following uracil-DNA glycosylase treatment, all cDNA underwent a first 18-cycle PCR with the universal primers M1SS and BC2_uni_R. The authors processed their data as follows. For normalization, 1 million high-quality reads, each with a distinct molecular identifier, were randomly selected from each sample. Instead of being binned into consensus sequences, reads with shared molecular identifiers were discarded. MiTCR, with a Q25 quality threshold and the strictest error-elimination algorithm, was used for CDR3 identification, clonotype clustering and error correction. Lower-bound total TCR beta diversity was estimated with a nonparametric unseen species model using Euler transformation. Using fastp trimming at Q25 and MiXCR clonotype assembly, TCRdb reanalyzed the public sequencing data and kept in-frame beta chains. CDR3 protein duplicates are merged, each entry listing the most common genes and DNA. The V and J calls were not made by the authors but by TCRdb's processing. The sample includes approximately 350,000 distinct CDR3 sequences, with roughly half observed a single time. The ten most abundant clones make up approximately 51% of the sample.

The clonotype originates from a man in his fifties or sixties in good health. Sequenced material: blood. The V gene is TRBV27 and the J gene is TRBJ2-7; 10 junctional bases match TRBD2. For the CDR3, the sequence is CASRFRAEREGLNEQYF. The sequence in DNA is TGTGCCAGCAGGTTTCGGGCCGAGCGGGAGGGCCTCAACGAGCAGTACTTC.